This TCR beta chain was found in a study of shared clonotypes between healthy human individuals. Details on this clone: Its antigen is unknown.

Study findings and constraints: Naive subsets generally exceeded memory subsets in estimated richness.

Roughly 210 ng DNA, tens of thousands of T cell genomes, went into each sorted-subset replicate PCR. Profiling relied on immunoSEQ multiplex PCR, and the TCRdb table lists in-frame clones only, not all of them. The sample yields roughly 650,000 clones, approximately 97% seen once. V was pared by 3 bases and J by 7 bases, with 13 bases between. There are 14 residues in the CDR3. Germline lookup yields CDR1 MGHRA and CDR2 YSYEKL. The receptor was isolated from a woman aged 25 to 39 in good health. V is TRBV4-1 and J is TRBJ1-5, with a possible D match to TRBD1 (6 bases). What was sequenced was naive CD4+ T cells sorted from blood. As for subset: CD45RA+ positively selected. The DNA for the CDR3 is TGCGCCAGCAGCCATGTCGGGAGGGGGCAGCCCCAGCATTTT. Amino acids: CASSHVGRGQPQHF.